This T cell receptor (beta chain) stems from a study of graft-versus-host responses after intestinal transplantation. Germline trimming cut 11 bases from V and 4 bases from J; bases unmatched to any gene: 10. Per the germline V gene, CDR1 is ENHRY and CDR2 is SYGVKD. This CDR3 has 13 residues. Sequencing used immunoSEQ multiplex PCR; TCRdb keeps in-frame clones, though not all of them. This table has 35,000 to 50,000 clones, approximately 95% appearing once. The chain couples TRBV10-3 to TRBJ1-1; 7 bases match TRBD1. The sample consisted of PBMCs, taken about 320 days after intestinal transplant. The TCR sequence derives from a human patient who received an intestinal transplant, so some T cells may come from the graft donor. CDR3 region: CALTRGIGTEAFF. Written as DNA, the CDR3 is TGTGCCTTGACCAGGGGGATAGGCACTGAAGCTTTCTTT.